This T cell receptor (beta chain) was retrieved from a study of shared clonotypes between healthy human individuals. The assay was immunoSEQ multiplex PCR, and TCRdb's table has in-frame clones only and misses some. The top ten hold 0.25% to 0.35% of the sample, which has hundreds of thousands of clones, 96% seen once. The CDR3 totals 16 residues. Germline values: CDR1 SGHRS, CDR2 YFSETQ. After removal of 4 bases from V and 4 bases from J, the junction contained 9 bases not matched to a gene. The rearrangement uses TRBV5-1 and TRBJ2-7, with 12 nucleotides matching TRBD2. The sample taken for sequencing was memory CD8+ T cells sorted from blood. Subset: CD45RO+ cells pooled with CCR7-negative TemRA cells. This receptor was identified in a man under 40 in good health. CDR3 nucleotides: TGCGCCAGCAGCCCCACCTCGACTAGCGGGAGTTACGAGCAGTACTTC. This gives the protein CASSPTSTSGSYEQYF.